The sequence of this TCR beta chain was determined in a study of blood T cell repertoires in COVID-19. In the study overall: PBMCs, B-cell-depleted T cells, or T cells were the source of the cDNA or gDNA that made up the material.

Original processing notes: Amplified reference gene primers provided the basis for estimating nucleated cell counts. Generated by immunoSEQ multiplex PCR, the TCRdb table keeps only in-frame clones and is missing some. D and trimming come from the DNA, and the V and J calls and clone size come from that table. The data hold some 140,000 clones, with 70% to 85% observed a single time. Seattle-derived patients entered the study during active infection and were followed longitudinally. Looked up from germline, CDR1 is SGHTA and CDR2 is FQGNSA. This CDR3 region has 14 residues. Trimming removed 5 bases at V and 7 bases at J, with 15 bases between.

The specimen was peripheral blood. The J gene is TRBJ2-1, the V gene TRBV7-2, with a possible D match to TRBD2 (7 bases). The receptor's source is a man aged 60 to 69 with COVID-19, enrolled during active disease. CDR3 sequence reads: CASSPLGGRNEQFF. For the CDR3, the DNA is TGTGCCAGCAGCCCCTTGGGGGGGCGGAATGAGCAGTTCTTC. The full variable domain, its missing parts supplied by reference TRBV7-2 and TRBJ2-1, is GAGVSQSPSNKVTEKGKDVELRCDPISGHTALYWYRQSLGQGLEFLIYFQGNSAPDKSGLPSDRFSAERTGGSVSTLTIQRTQQEDSAVYLCASSPLGGRNEQFFGPGTRLTVL.